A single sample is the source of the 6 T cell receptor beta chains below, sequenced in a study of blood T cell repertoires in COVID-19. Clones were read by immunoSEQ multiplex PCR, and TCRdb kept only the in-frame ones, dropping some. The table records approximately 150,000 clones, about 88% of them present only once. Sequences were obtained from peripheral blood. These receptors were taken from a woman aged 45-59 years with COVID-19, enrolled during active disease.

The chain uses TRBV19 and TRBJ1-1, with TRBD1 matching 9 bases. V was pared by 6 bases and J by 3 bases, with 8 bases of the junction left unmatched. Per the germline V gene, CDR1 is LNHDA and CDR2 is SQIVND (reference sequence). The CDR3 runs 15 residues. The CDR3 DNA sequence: TGTGCCAGTAGCAAACAGGGGGCGAAGGACACTGAAGCTTTCTTT. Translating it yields CASSKQGAKDTEAFF.

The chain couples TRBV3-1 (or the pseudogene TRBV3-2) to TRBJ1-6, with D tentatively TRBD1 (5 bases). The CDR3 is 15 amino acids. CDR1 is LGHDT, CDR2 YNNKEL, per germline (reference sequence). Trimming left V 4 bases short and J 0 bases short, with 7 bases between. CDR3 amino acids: CASSLTDSYNSPLHF. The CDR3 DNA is TGTGCCAGCAGCCTGACAGACTCCTATAATTCACCCCTCCACTTT.

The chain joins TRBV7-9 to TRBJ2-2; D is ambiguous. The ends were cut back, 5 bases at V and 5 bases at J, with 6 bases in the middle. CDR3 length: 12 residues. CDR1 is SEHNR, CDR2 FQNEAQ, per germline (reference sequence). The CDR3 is CASSVETGELFF. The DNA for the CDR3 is TGTGCCAGCAGCGTGGAGACCGGGGAGCTGTTTTTT.

CDR3 protein: CASSYPRGQGNTEAFF. The CDR3 region has the DNA TGTGCCAGCAGTTACCCCAGAGGACAGGGGAACACTGAAGCTTTCTTT. The chain employs TRBV6-5 and TRBJ1-1; TRBD1 aligns across 8 bases. CDR1 and CDR2 (germline): MNHEY, SVGAGI. This CDR3 has 16 residues. Unmatched junction bases numbered 6, after V lost 2 bases and J lost 1 base.

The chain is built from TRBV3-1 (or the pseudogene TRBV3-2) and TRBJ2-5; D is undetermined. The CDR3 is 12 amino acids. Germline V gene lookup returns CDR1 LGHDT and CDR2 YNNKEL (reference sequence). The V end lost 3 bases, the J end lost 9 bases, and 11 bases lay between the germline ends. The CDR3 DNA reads TGTGCCAGCAGCCAGAGTGAAGTCGCCCAGTACTTC. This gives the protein CASSQSEVAQYF.

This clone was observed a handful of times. The CDR3 DNA reads TGTGCCAGCAGCTTGACAGTACAAGCTTCTAACTATGGCTACACCTTC. Translation: CASSLTVQASNYGYTF. The V call is TRBV5-6, the J call TRBJ1-2; D unresolved. The CDR3 is 16 amino acids. Germline V gene data show CDR1 as SGHDT and CDR2 as YYEEEE. Trimming removed 1 base at V and 0 bases at J, with 13 bases between. Based on the CDR3 plus reference TRBV5-6 and TRBJ1-2, the full variable domain is DAGVTQSPTHLIKTRGQQVTLRCSPKSGHDTVSWYQQALGQGPQFIFQYYEEEERQRGNFPDRFSGHQFPNYSSELNVNALLLGDSALYLCASSLTVQASNYGYTFGSGTRLTVV.